Ten or more counts support the clone carrying this TCR beta chain. Its antigen remains unidentified. The data are from a study of early T cells in non-severe SARS-CoV-2 infection. Overall study findings and caveats: Using VDJdb, the matching emphasized anti-spike CD8 responses while missing private and CD4 specificities.

Germline V CDR1 and CDR2: DFQATT, SNEGSKA (reference sequence). The J segment lost 3 bases and the V segment lost 2 bases, leaving 3 bases of the junction unmatched. The CDR3 is 13 amino acids. cDNA molecules, individually, were tagged with unique molecular identifiers. One entry per CDR3 protein results from TCRdb running MiXCR on the 5' RACE reads. Of about 48,000 distinct CDR3 sequences in the sample, 6% to 8% are singletons; the top ten hold under 9%. The source of this sequence is an adult who was a healthcare worker with PCR-confirmed SARS-CoV-2 infection or an uninfected control (not recorded which). The rearrangement links TRBV20-1 to TRBJ1-2; TRBD1 matches at 7 bases. This sample comprised whole blood, obtained at baseline. The CDR3 DNA is TGCAGTGCTAGATCCGGGACAGACTATGGCTACACCTTC. This encodes CSARSGTDYGYTF.